Below are 16 T cell receptor beta chains sequenced from a single sample in a study of technical replicates of blood from a few donors. The assay was immunoSEQ multiplex PCR, and TCRdb's table has in-frame clones only and misses some. The data contain some 90,000 clones, 95% of them singletons. The sample comprised T cells isolated from PBMCs. These receptors were obtained from a human donor in good health.

The gene calls are TRBV5-1 and TRBJ2-3, with 8 bases identical to TRBD1. CDR1 is SGHRS and CDR2 is YFSETQ in the germline V gene. V gave up 5 bases and J gave up 7 bases; unmatched junction bases: 15. CDR3 length: 16 residues. The DNA for the CDR3 is TGCGCCAGCAGTCTGCCGGGACAGGCCATAAGAAATACGCAGTATTTT. This gives the protein CASSLPGQAIRNTQYF.

The rearrangement uses TRBV10-3 and TRBJ1-4; 7 nucleotides line up with TRBD1. Germline trimming cut 4 bases from V and 4 bases from J; bases unmatched to any gene: 6. This CDR3 spans 15 amino acids. CDR1 is ENHRY, CDR2 SYGVKD, per germline. The CDR3 bases are TGTGCCATCAGTGTCCTTCAGGGGGATAATGAAAAACTGTTTTTT. It translates to CAISVLQGDNEKLFF.

The chain has TRBV28 and TRBJ1-1, with 7 bases fitting TRBD1. V shed 2 bases and J 6 bases; nucleotides not matched to a gene: 6. Germline V lookup: CDR1 MDHEN, CDR2 SYDVKM. The CDR3 loop spans 14 amino acids. The CDR3 DNA reads as TGTGCCAGCAGTTTAGCAGGGGGTTACGCTGAAGCTTTCTTT. It translates to CASSLAGGYAEAFF.

The V call is TRBV29-1, the J call TRBJ2-1; D remains unclear. V was clipped by 5 bases and J by 7 bases, with 15 bases between them. This CDR3 is built from 13 residues. Germline V lookup: CDR1 SQVTM, CDR2 ANQGSEA. The CDR3 sequence is CSVPKTAINEQFF. The CDR3 nucleotides are TGCAGCGTTCCGAAGACTGCCATTAATGAGCAGTTCTTC.

The chain combines TRBV25-1 with TRBJ2-2, with TRBD1 matching over 7 bases. V dropped 8 bases and J dropped 8; count of bases not matched to a gene: 8. Looked up from germline, CDR1 is MGHDK and CDR2 is SYGVNS. The CDR3 covers 13 residues. The CDR3 region has the DNA TGTGCCAGCCGAGACAGGGCTTCGGGGGAGCTGTTTTTT. It is translated as CASRDRASGELFF.

The V call is TRBV30, the J call TRBJ2-3; D uncertain. The ends were cut back, 3 bases at V and 0 bases at J, with 7 bases in the middle. CDR3 length equals 13 residues. Germline V gives CDR1 GTSNPN, CDR2 SVGIG (reference sequence). In DNA, the CDR3 is TGTGCCTGGAGGCGCGAAAGCACAGATACGCAGTATTTT. Translated, it gives CAWRRESTDTQYF.

The chain is built from TRBV5-6 and TRBJ2-5, with TRBD1 as a possible D gene (5 bases). Trimming shortened V by 2 bases and J by 4 bases, and 6 bases separated the two germline ends. CDR1 is SGHDT and CDR2 is YYEEEE in the germline V gene. The length of the CDR3 is 12 residues. CDR3 sequence (DNA): TGTGCCAGCAGCTTTCAGGGAGAGACCCAGTACTTC. Translation: CASSFQGETQYF.

This chain connects TRBV18 to TRBJ1-4, with D possibly TRBD1 on 5 matching bases. This CDR3 comprises 14 residues. The germline gives CDR1 KGHSH, CDR2 LQKENI. V was pared by 2 bases and J by 2 bases, with 6 bases between. The CDR3, as DNA: TGTGCCAGCTCACCAGGGGCGACTAATGAAAAACTGTTTTTT. Its protein is CASSPGATNEKLFF.

CDR3 residues: CASSINREEPQHF. As DNA, the CDR3 is TGTGCCAGTAGTATAAATCGAGAGGAGCCCCAGCATTTT. This chain links TRBV19 with TRBJ1-5; D not resolved. Trimming removed 2 bases from V and 8 bases from J, with 10 bases in between. CDR1 and CDR2 from the germline V gene are LNHDA and SQIVND (reference sequence). The CDR3 length is 13 residues.

This sequence joins TRBV28 and TRBJ2-3; no clear D gene. The CDR3 consists of 12 residues. V gave up 6 bases and J gave up 5 bases, with 9 bases separating them. Germline CDR1 and CDR2: MDHEN and SYDVKM. This chain's CDR3 is CASSPYGDTQYF. The CDR3 DNA reads as TGTGCCAGCAGCCCATACGGAGATACGCAGTATTTT.

This clone was seen only once. This sequence joins TRBV6-5 and TRBJ1-1, with D possibly TRBD1 on 6 matching bases. V dropped 8 bases and J dropped 1 base, with 8 bases sitting between them. The CDR3 loop spans 12 amino acids. Germline assignment: CDR1 MNHEY and CDR2 SVGAGI. CDR3 bases: TGTGCCAGCCGGGGGGCGAACACTGAAGCTTTCTTT. It encodes CASRGANTEAFF.

The genes are TRBV4-1 and TRBJ2-1; 8 bases are a match to TRBD2. Germline V CDR1 and CDR2: MGHRA, YSYEKL. The CDR3 totals 18 residues. V was pared by 1 base and J by 7 bases, with 15 bases of the junction left unmatched. The CDR3 region is CASSQVDLGLAGANEQFF. The CDR3, as DNA: TGCGCCAGCAGCCAAGTTGACTTAGGGCTAGCGGGCGCTAATGAGCAGTTCTTC.

V and J are TRBV6-4 and TRBJ2-1, with D possibly being TRBD2 (6 bases). This CDR3 is built from 17 residues. The V end lost 3 bases, the J end lost 7 bases, and 22 bases lay between the germline ends. Germline V lookup: CDR1 MRHNA, CDR2 SNTAGT. CDR3 bases: TGTGCCAGCAGTGAAGTTCTAGGGTCCCTCGCGGGGAATGAGCAGTTCTTC. It codes for CASSEVLGSLAGNEQFF.

The chain carries TRBV10-3 and TRBJ1-2; weak D call: TRBD1 (6 bases). Trimming shortened V by 8 bases and J by 2 bases, and 15 bases separated the two germline ends. The CDR3 extends over 14 amino acids. The germline CDR1 and CDR2 sequences are ENHRY and SYGVKD. The CDR3 sequence: CAIRPEGTNYGYTF. DNA of the CDR3: TGTGCCATCCGTCCTGAGGGGACAAACTATGGCTACACCTTC.

The chain uses TRBV7-2 and TRBJ2-1, with unresolved D. Trimming shortened V by 3 bases and J by 1 base, and 7 bases separated the two germline ends. The germline V gene has CDR1 SGHTA and CDR2 FQGNSA. This CDR3 comprises 14 residues. In nucleotides, the CDR3 is TGTGCCAGCAGCTTTTCGGAGTCCTACAATGAGCAGTTCTTC. The encoded protein is CASSFSESYNEQFF.

CDR3 coding DNA: TGCGCCAGCAGCAGGCTGGGGCTTCCGCAGTATTTT. Translating gives CASSRLGLPQYF. The chain is built from TRBV10-2 and TRBJ2-3; perhaps TRBD1 as D (5 bases). Germline CDR1 and CDR2: WSHSY and SAAADI. This CDR3 has 12 amino acids. With 6 bases removed from V and 10 bases from J, the gap between germline ends came to 14 bases.